This T cell receptor beta chain was sequenced for a study of T cell responses to AZD1222 COVID-19 vaccine. Study conclusions and caveats: Spike-wide vaccine-associated CD4 TCRs dominated at 160-218 and 743-854. Baseline antibody screening turned up just six seropositive AZD1222 recipients.

This CDR3 is built from 13 residues. V dropped 0 bases and J dropped 7 bases, with 13 bases sitting between them. The V gene's germline CDR1 is GTSNPN and CDR2 SVGIG (reference sequence). This clone has only one observation. Its antigen is not known. Profiling relied on immunoSEQ multiplex PCR, and the TCRdb table lists in-frame clones only, not all of them. The data contain some 150,000 clones, approximately 85% of them singletons. V gene TRBV30 combines with J gene TRBJ2-7; D might be TRBD1 (6 bases). The specimen comprised peripheral blood, sampled 28 days after the second dose of the MenACWY control vaccine. The clonotype originates from an adult who received the MenACWY meningococcal vaccine as a control. CDR3 in amino acids: CAWSVTGTWEQYF. CDR3 nucleotide sequence: TGTGCCTGGAGTGTCACAGGGACGTGGGAGCAGTACTTC.